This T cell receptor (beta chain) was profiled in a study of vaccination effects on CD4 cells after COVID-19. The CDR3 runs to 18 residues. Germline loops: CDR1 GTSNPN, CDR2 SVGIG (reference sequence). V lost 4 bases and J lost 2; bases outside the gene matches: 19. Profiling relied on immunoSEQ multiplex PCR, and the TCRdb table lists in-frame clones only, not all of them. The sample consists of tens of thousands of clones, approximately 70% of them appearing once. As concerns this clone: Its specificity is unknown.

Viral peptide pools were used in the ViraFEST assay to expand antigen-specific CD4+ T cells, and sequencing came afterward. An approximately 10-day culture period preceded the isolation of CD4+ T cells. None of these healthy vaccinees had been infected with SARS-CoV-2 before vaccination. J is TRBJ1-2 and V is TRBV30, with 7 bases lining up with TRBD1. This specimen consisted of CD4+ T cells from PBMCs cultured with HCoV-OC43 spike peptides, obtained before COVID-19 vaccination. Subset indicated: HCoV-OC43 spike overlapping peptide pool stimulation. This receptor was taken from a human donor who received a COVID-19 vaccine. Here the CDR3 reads CAWTSGQLSSSSNYGYTF. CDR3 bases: TGTGCCTGGACTTCGGGACAGCTCTCCTCCTCCTCAAACTATGGCTACACCTTC.